This is a list of T cell receptor beta chains from one sample in a study of T cell responses to AZD1222 COVID-19 vaccine. Clones were sequenced by immunoSEQ multiplex PCR, and TCRdb holds only the in-frame ones, with some missing. The repertoire holds 150,000 or so clones, with more than 80% as singletons. Material: peripheral blood, obtained on day 0 of MenACWY control vaccination. The receptors were gathered from an adult in good health. CDR3s include the opening cysteine and the closing phenylalanine or tryptophan. A D gene is named only where the DNA matches it firmly. Size tells how often a clone was seen (once, few, many) or the class of an expanded clone, and some rows leave it out.

>TRBV5-4|.|TRBJ1-2|.
TGTGCCAGCAGCGCCGCGGGACCCGCTAACTATGGCTACACCTTC
CASSAAGPANYGYTF
>TRBV28|.|TRBJ1-3|.
TGTGCCAGCAGTTCCCCGGGGCAAGGAAACACCATATATTTT
CASSSPGQGNTIYF
>TRBV4-2|.|TRBJ2-5|once
TGTGCCAGCAGCCAACGGCAGGCGTACCAAGAGACCCAGTACTTC
CASSQRQAYQETQYF
>TRBV5-1|.|TRBJ1-6|.
TGCGCCAGCAGCTTGGAGGCGGATAATTCACCCCTCCACTTT
CASSLEADNSPLHF
>TRBV9|TRBD2|TRBJ2-3|.
TGTGCCAGCAGCGTAGCTCCCGCGGGAGGGGGAGCAGATACGCAGTATTTT
CASSVAPAGGGADTQYF
>TRBV7-2|.|TRBJ1-1|.
TGTGCCAGCAGTATCAGGGGAATAGGTGAAGCTTTCTTT
CASSIRGIGEAFF
>TRBV19|.|TRBJ1-3|.
TGTGCCAGTAGTTCTTTACCTCTTCCTATTATCTCTGGAAACACCATATATTTT
CASSSLPLPIISGNTIYF
>TRBV4-3|.|TRBJ2-1|.
TGCGCCAGCAGCCAAGATGAAGGGAATGAGCAGTTCTTC
CASSQDEGNEQFF
>TRBV6-4|.|TRBJ1-1|.
TGTGCCAGCAGTGAGACAGGATTTGGGAGTGAAGCTTTCTTT
CASSETGFGSEAFF
>TRBV2|TRBD2|TRBJ2-1|.
TGTGCCAGCAGTGCATGGGAGGGAAGCTCCTACAATGAGCAGTTCTTC
CASSAWEGSSYNEQFF
>TRBV4-1|TRBD1|TRBJ1-2|.
TGCGCCAGCAGCCCCGGTGGGACAGGGTCTGGCTACACCTTC
CASSPGGTGSGYTF
>TRBV7-3|.|TRBJ2-6|.
TGTGCCAGCAGCTTAACCGGGACGGCCAACTCTGGGGCCAACGTCCTGACTTTC
CASSLTGTANSGANVLTF
>TRBV9|.|TRBJ1-1|.
TGTGCCAGCAGCCCGGGGAACAGGAACACTGAAGCTTTCTTT
CASSPGNRNTEAFF